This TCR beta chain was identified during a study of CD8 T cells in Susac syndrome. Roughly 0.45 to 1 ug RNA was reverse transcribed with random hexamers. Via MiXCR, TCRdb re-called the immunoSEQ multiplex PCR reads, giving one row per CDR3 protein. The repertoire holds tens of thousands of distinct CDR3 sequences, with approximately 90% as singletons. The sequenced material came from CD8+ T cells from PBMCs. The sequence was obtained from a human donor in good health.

The CDR3 DNA reads TGTGCCAGCAGCGGGGGGGCTGGTACGCCAGCTTTCTTT. Its translation is CASSGGAGTPAFF. The V call is TRBV27, the J call TRBJ1-1, with D maybe TRBD1 (6 bases). Per the germline V gene, CDR1 is MNHEY and CDR2 is SMNVEV (reference sequence). This CDR3 is built from 13 residues. V lost 6 bases and J lost 10, with 18 bases in between.